The 30 T cell receptor beta chains reported below all come from one sample, sequenced in a study of T cells in Graves' hyperthyroidism and ophthalmopathy. Regions amplified from RNA transcripts were the TCR beta CDR3 regions. The HTBI set primed first-round TCR CDR3 RT-PCR. TCRdb passed the multiplex PCR reads through MiXCR, listing each CDR3 protein once. The table includes under 300,000 distinct CDR3 sequences, over 20% detected once. Sequences were obtained from blood. The source of these receptors is a man between 25 and 39 years old with Graves' ophthalmopathy.

Only a few counts were recorded for this clonotype. CDR3 nucleotides: TGTGCCAGCAGCTTAGGGGCTGGGGATCAGCCCCAGCATTTT. It yields the protein CASSLGAGDQPQHF. This rearrangement joins TRBV11-2 to TRBJ1-5; D not resolved. Per the germline V gene, CDR1 is SGHAT and CDR2 is FQNNGV. V gave up 1 base and J gave up 5 bases, with 9 bases separating them. There are 14 residues in the CDR3.

This clonotype has a count of ten or more. V usage is TRBV12-3 or TRBV12-4 and J usage is TRBJ2-1, with 9 nucleotides matching TRBD2. CDR3 size: 16 residues. The junction had 8 bases not matched to a gene; V was cut back by 3 bases and J by 5 bases. CDR3 DNA sequence: TGTGCCAGCAGTTTGAAAGGGACTAGCCCCCACAATGAGCAGTTCTTC. It yields the protein CASSLKGTSPHNEQFF.

In its sample, this clonotype was seen a few times. V is TRBV20-1 and J is TRBJ2-7; possibly TRBD2 for D (6 bases). There are 15 residues in the CDR3. Trimming took off 0 bases at V and 2 bases at J, with 14 bases between the two ends. Germline CDR1 is DFQATT and CDR2 is SNEGSKA (reference sequence). The CDR3 protein is CSARDIAREAYEQYF. CDR3 sequence (DNA): TGCAGTGCTAGAGATATCGCCAGGGAGGCCTACGAGCAGTACTTC.

V usage is TRBV18 and J usage is TRBJ2-7; maybe TRBD1 (5 bases). Germline CDR1 and CDR2: KGHSH and LQKENI. Trimming removed 5 bases at V and 7 bases at J, with 15 bases between. This CDR3 has 13 amino acids. CDR3 region: CASSSDSYSEQYF. DNA of the CDR3: TGTGCCAGCTCATCCGACAGTTACAGTGAGCAGTACTTC.

V is TRBV7-8 and J is TRBJ1-5; D call uncertain. The CDR3 extends over 15 amino acids. Per germline, CDR1 SGHVS and CDR2 FQNEAQ. Trimming took off 0 bases at V and 0 bases at J, with 6 bases between the two ends. The CDR3 here is CASSLALGSNQPQHF. CDR3 DNA sequence: TGTGCCAGCAGCTTAGCGTTGGGTAGCAATCAGCCCCAGCATTTT.

The rearrangement links TRBV28 to TRBJ2-7; possibly TRBD1 for D (6 bases). CDR3 size: 17 residues. Germline assignment: CDR1 MDHEN and CDR2 SYDVKM. Trimming stripped 5 bases from V and 2 bases from J, with 22 bases between. This CDR3 is CASSGPAKGQRPYEQYF. The CDR3 DNA reads TGTGCCAGCAGTGGACCGGCTAAAGGACAGAGACCCTACGAGCAGTACTTC.

This clonotype was seen only a few times. This sequence joins TRBV6-1 and TRBJ2-2; tentatively, D is TRBD2 (6 bases). Trimming took off 8 bases at V and 4 bases at J, with 14 bases between the two ends. CDR1 and CDR2 (germline): MNHNS, SASEGT. CDR3 length: 14 residues. CDR3 loop: CASAGSGSTGELFF. The CDR3 DNA reads as TGTGCCAGCGCAGGTTCCGGGAGCACCGGGGAGCTGTTTTTT.

This clonotype occurred many times. V is TRBV28 and J is TRBJ2-1, with D possibly TRBD1 on 6 matching bases. Per the germline V gene, CDR1 is MDHEN and CDR2 is SYDVKM. The CDR3 length is 14 residues. Trimming took 5 bases from V and 7 from J, leaving 15 bases between them. The CDR3 DNA sequence: TGTGCCAGCAGTCCCTACCAACAGGGAAATGAGCAGTTCTTC. This codes for CASSPYQQGNEQFF.

This clonotype has a count of ten or more. The chain links TRBV11-2 to TRBJ1-5; tentative D call: TRBD1 (6 bases). Trimming took 0 bases from V and 7 from J, leaving 10 bases between them. The germline V gene encodes CDR1 SGHAT and CDR2 FQNNGV. CDR3 length equals 14 residues. CDR3 in amino acids: CASSLDRGQQPQHF. CDR3 DNA: TGTGCCAGCAGCTTAGATCGGGGGCAGCAGCCCCAGCATTTT.

The chain recombines TRBV28 with TRBJ1-1; D gene ambiguous. Germline V gene sequence: CDR1 MDHEN, CDR2 SYDVKM. CDR3 length: 16 residues. Trimming cost V 6 bases and J 0 bases, with 17 bases left between them. CDR3 sequence: CASSPRYGALNTEAFF. The CDR3 nucleotides are TGTGCCAGCAGCCCCCGTTACGGCGCGCTGAACACTGAAGCTTTCTTT.

This clonotype was observed at least ten times. The V call is TRBV2, the J call TRBJ2-5; D unclear. Trimming shortened V by 6 bases and J by 4 bases, and 6 bases separated the two germline ends. The CDR3 loop spans 11 amino acids. Germline loops: CDR1 SNHLY, CDR2 FYNNEI. CDR3 in DNA: TGTGCCAGCAGGGCGCGAGAGACCCAGTACTTC. It is translated as CASRARETQYF.

This clonotype was detected only a few times. The J gene is TRBJ1-2, the V gene TRBV28, with D perhaps matching TRBD1 (6 bases). Germline V lookup: CDR1 MDHEN, CDR2 SYDVKM. The CDR3 has 14 residues. The ends were cut back, 6 bases at V and 8 bases at J, with 19 bases in the middle. The CDR3 sequence: CASRGHDNLGGYTF. The DNA of the CDR3 is TGTGCCAGCAGGGGACACGACAATTTGGGGGGCTACACCTTC.

This clonotype was recorded a few times. This chain joins TRBV5-4 and TRBJ2-7; 10 bases line up with TRBD2. V lost 1 base to trimming and J lost 4 bases; unmatched junction nucleotides: 5. Germline V lookup: CDR1 SGHNT, CDR2 YYREEE (reference sequence). The CDR3 consists of 15 residues. CDR3 protein: CASSLTSGKAYEQYF. CDR3 coding DNA: TGTGCCAGCAGCTTGACTAGCGGGAAAGCGTACGAGCAGTACTTC.

This clonotype was detected ten times or more. The chain links TRBV3-1 to TRBJ1-1, with no clear D. This CDR3 region has 13 residues. The ends were cut back, 1 base at V and 4 bases at J, with 7 bases in the middle. Germline values: CDR1 LGHDT, CDR2 YNNKEL (reference sequence). DNA of the CDR3: TGTGCCAGCAGCCAAGGTGCGGGCACTGAAGCTTTCTTT. The encoded protein is CASSQGAGTEAFF.

This clonotype has only a few counts. The chain is built from TRBV7-8 and TRBJ2-7; 9 bases align to TRBD2. Germline values: CDR1 SGHVS, CDR2 FQNEAQ. This CDR3 has 15 residues. V trimming: 1 base; J trimming: 2 bases; junction bases outside the gene matches: 3. The CDR3 region has the DNA TGTGCCAGCAGCTTAGAGGGCGGGAGGGCCTACGAGCAGTACTTC. Encoded protein: CASSLEGGRAYEQYF.

The chain has TRBV14 and TRBJ2-5, with a weak D call TRBD2 (5 bases). Deletions cut 0 bases from V and 5 bases from J, with 25 bases between. This CDR3 has 19 amino acids. From germline, CDR1 is SGHDN and CDR2 FVKESK. CDR3 nucleotide sequence: TGTGCCAGCAGCCAAGAAAGTGGGATCCGGGCCCTAGCCTGGGAGACCCAGTACTTC. Translating it yields CASSQESGIRALAWETQYF.

There are many counts of this clonotype. CDR3 sequence: CAWTWNTGELFF. The CDR3, as DNA: TGTGCCTGGACCTGGAACACCGGGGAGCTGTTTTTT. The chain is built from TRBV30 and TRBJ2-2; D gene uncertain. Deletions cut 4 bases from V and 1 base from J, with 4 bases between. The CDR3 consists of 12 residues. Germline CDR1 and CDR2: GTSNPN and SVGIG (reference sequence).

This clonotype was counted at least ten times. The V gene is TRBV28, the J gene TRBJ1-1; the match to TRBD1 covers 7 bases. The germline V gene encodes CDR1 MDHEN and CDR2 SYDVKM. The CDR3 has 14 amino acids. Trimming at V came to 7 bases and at J to 11 bases, leaving 16 bases not matched to a gene. The CDR3 sequence: CASTPQQGGSQAFF. CDR3 sequence (DNA): TGTGCCAGCACCCCACAGCAGGGGGGCTCACAGGCTTTCTTT.

This clonotype has only a few counts. The V gene is TRBV6-1, the J gene TRBJ1-1; no definite D call. Germline V gene data show CDR1 as MNHNS and CDR2 as SASEGT. CDR3 length: 13 amino acids. Trimming left V 5 bases short and J 6 bases short, with 13 bases between. The CDR3 DNA reads as TGTGCCAGCAGTAGGGAGGGAATCCCTGAAGCTTTCTTT. Translating gives CASSREGIPEAFF.

This clonotype showed up many times. The chain couples TRBV7-2 to TRBJ2-2; D unclear. V lost 3 bases to trimming and J lost 4 bases, with 12 bases between them. The V gene's germline CDR1 is SGHTA and CDR2 FQGNSA. This CDR3 contains 15 residues. In DNA form, the CDR3 reads TGTGCCAGCAGCTTTCAGCTTGAACTCACCGGGGAGCTGTTTTTT. Its protein is CASSFQLELTGELFF.

The gene calls are TRBV5-8 and TRBJ2-2; 9 bases are a match to TRBD2. Germline V gives CDR1 SGHTS, CDR2 YDEGEE. The CDR3 has 16 amino acids. V was pared by 0 bases and J by 1 base, with 1 base of the junction left unmatched. The DNA of the CDR3 is TGTGCCAGCAGCTTGGTACTAGCGGGGAACACCGGGGAGCTGTTTTTT. The encoded protein is CASSLVLAGNTGELFF.

This clonotype was recorded many times. The rearrangement uses TRBV20-1 and TRBJ2-1; 7 bases map to TRBD2. CDR3 length: 14 residues. J gave up 8 bases and V 4 bases, and 11 bases lay outside the gene matches. Germline lookup yields CDR1 DFQATT and CDR2 SNEGSKA (reference sequence). CDR3 region: CSAIGLDFTYEQFF. The CDR3 nucleotides are TGCAGTGCTATAGGACTAGATTTCACCTATGAGCAGTTCTTC.

In its sample, this clonotype was seen a few times. The gene calls are TRBV30 and TRBJ1-4; no clear D. Germline-derived CDR1 and CDR2 are GTSNPN and SVGIG (reference sequence). Deletions cut 2 bases from V and 3 bases from J, with 7 bases between. This CDR3 has 13 residues. The CDR3 region is CAWSRAANEKLFF. CDR3 DNA: TGTGCCTGGAGTCGTGCAGCTAATGAAAAACTGTTTTTT.

The chain employs TRBV11-2 and TRBJ2-5, with 7 bases matching TRBD1. Unmatched junction bases numbered 12, after V lost 5 bases and J lost 3 bases. The germline V gene encodes CDR1 SGHAT and CDR2 FQNNGV. The CDR3 contains 16 residues. CDR3 sequence reads: CASSPPRDSWEETQYF. The CDR3 DNA follows: TGTGCCAGCAGCCCCCCCCGGGACAGCTGGGAAGAGACCCAGTACTTC.

The rearrangement joins TRBV5-1 to TRBJ1-2, with D hard to call. The V end lost 4 bases, the J end lost 10 bases, and 23 bases lay between the germline ends. Germline CDR1 reads SGHRS; CDR2 reads YFSETQ. This CDR3 contains 15 residues. Here the CDR3 reads CASSLPVSGRSDYTF. CDR3 coding DNA: TGCGCCAGCAGCCTACCCGTGAGTGGCAGGTCTGACTACACCTTC.

The rearrangement joins TRBV7-2 to TRBJ1-1, with 7 bases aligning to TRBD1. The CDR3 has 16 residues. V lost 0 bases and J lost 1; bases outside the gene matches: 5. Per the germline V gene, CDR1 is SGHTA and CDR2 is FQGNSA. The CDR3 spells CASSLAAQGRNTEAFF. The CDR3 DNA reads TGTGCCAGCAGCTTAGCGGCACAGGGGAGGAACACTGAAGCTTTCTTT.

This clonotype was observed at least ten times. V and J are TRBV6-1 and TRBJ2-3; D unclear. Germline V CDR1 and CDR2: MNHNS, SASEGT. V was shortened by 3 bases and J by 5 bases, with 6 bases between the two germline ends. The CDR3 has 12 amino acids. The CDR3 DNA reads TGTGCCAGCAGTGAGGTTGGAGATACGCAGTATTTT. Protein product: CASSEVGDTQYF.

V usage is TRBV20-1 and J usage is TRBJ2-2, with TRBD1 identical over 10 bases. Germline CDR1 DFQATT, CDR2 SNEGSKA (reference sequence). V lost 4 bases to trimming and J lost 5 bases; unmatched junction nucleotides: 4. CDR3 length: 14 amino acids. DNA for the CDR3: TGCAGTGCTAATGACAGGGGGCGGACCGGGGAGCTGTTTTTT. Amino acids: CSANDRGRTGELFF.

Worth noting for this clonotype: Without the conserved terminal phenylalanine or tryptophan, this CDR3 likely stems from a read error. The chain uses TRBV30 and TRBJ2-5, with D perhaps TRBD1 (6 bases). The CDR3 consists of 14 residues. Trimming took 8 bases from V and 5 from J, leaving 21 bases between them. Looked up from germline, CDR1 is GTSNPN and CDR2 is SVGIG (reference sequence). The CDR3 region has the DNA TGTGCCCAAGGGGGTGGGGCGATTTTCGAGACCCAGTACCTC. Its translation: CAQGGGAIFETQYL.

This clonotype was counted many times. This chain links TRBV11-3 with TRBJ2-2; no definite D call. The CDR3 runs 14 residues. Trimming shortened V by 2 bases and J by 0 bases, and 4 bases separated the two germline ends. From germline, CDR1 is SGHNT and CDR2 YENEEA. The CDR3 here is CASSLKSNTGELFF. For the CDR3, the DNA is TGTGCCAGCAGCTTAAAATCGAACACCGGGGAGCTGTTTTTT.